This T cell receptor beta chain originates from a study of cytomegalovirus exposure and HLA in healthy donors. Study-wide background: Earlier findings included 90 million to 120 million unique TCR beta sequences obtained from 150 million to 200 million T cells.

On this clone itself: Its antigen is as yet unknown.

Primers included in the PCR were 60 Vbeta and 13 Jbeta primers. Clones were read by immunoSEQ multiplex PCR, and TCRdb kept only the in-frame ones, dropping some. This sample yields around 87,000 clones, of which 81% are seen a single time; 1% to 1.5% belongs to the top ten. The CDR3 has 13 amino acids. Trimming left V 4 bases short and J 3 bases short, with 11 bases between. The germline V gene has CDR1 SGHRS and CDR2 YFSETQ. Study-level findings and limits: Associated with HLA alleles at 0.05 false discovery rate in a later analysis were 17,000 or so TCR beta sequences. More clonal expansion characterized HLA-associated TCR beta chains than equally common others in a later analysis. Segments of the TCR beta V type were, in most cases, productive about 90% or about 30% of the time in an earlier analysis.

Sequenced material: PBMCs. The chain combines TRBV5-1 with TRBJ2-7; tentative D call: TRBD2 (6 bases). The clonotype originates from a girl aged 2-10 years in good health and CMV-seropositive. The CDR3 reads CASSPAGGYEQYF. In DNA, the CDR3 is TGCGCCAGCAGCCCTGCCGGGGGCTACGAGCAGTACTTC.